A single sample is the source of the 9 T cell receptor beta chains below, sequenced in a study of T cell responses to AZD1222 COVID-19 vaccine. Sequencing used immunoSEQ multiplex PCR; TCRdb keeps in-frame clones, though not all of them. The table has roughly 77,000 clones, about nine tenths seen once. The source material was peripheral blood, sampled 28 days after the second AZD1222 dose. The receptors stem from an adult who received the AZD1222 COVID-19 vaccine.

The CDR3 nucleotides read TGTGCCAGCAGCCCCAGACAGTTTCTCACCGGGGAGCTGTTTTTT. It encodes CASSPRQFLTGELFF. The chain is built from TRBV3-1 (or the pseudogene TRBV3-2) and TRBJ2-2; a possible D gene is TRBD1 (5 bases). This CDR3 has 15 amino acids. In germline, CDR1 is LGHDT, CDR2 YNNKEL (reference sequence). Trimming stripped 4 bases from V and 4 bases from J, with 13 bases between.

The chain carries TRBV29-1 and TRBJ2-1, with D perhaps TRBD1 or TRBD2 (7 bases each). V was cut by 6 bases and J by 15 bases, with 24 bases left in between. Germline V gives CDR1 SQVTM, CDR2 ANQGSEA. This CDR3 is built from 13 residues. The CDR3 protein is CSVPGGDRVFLFF. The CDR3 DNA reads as TGCAGCGTACCGGGGGGTGACAGGGTCTTCTTGTTCTTC.

Here the CDR3 reads CASSSTDTQYF. The CDR3 DNA sequence: TGTGCCAGCAGCTCCACAGATACGCAGTATTTT. The chain is built from TRBV5-4 and TRBJ2-3; D uncertain. Trimming shortened V by 3 bases and J by 2 bases, and 1 base separated the two germline ends. Germline CDR1 and CDR2: SGHNT and YYREEE (reference sequence). This CDR3 is built from 11 residues.

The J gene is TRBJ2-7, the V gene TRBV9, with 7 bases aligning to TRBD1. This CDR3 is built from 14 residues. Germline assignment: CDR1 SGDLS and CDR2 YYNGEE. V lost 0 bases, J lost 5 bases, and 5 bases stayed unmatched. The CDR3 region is CASSVVGGPHEQYF. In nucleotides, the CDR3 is TGTGCCAGCAGCGTAGTAGGGGGCCCCCACGAGCAGTACTTC. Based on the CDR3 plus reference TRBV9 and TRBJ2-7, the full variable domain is DSGVTQTPKHLITATGQRVTLRCSPRSGDLSVYWYQQSLDQGLQFLIQYYNGEERAKGNILERFSAQQFPDLHSELNLSSLELGDSALYFCASSVVGGPHEQYFGPGTRLTVT.

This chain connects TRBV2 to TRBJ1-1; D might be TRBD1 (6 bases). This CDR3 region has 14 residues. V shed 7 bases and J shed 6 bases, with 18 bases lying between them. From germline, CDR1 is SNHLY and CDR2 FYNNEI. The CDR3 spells CASKRTEGDAEAFF. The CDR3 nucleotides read TGTGCCAGCAAAAGGACAGAAGGGGATGCTGAAGCTTTCTTT. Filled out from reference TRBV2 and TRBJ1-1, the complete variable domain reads EPEVTQTPSHQVTQMGQEVILRCVPISNHLYFYWYRQILGQKVEFLVSFYNNEISEKSEIFDDQFSVERPDGSNFTLKIRSTKLEDSAMYFCASKRTEGDAEAFFGQGTRLTVV.

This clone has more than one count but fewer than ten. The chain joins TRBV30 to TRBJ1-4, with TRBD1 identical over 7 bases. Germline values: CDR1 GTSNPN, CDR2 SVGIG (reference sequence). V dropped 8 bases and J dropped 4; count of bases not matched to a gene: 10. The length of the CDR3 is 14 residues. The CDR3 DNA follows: TGTGCCCGAGGCGGCAGGGGGGTTAATGAAAAACTGTTTTTT. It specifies CARGGRGVNEKLFF.

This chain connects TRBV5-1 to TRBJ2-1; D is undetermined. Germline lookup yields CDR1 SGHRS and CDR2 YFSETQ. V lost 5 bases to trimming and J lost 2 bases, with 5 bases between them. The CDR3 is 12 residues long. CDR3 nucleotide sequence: TGCGCCAGCAGTTCCGCCTACAATGAGCAGTTCTTC. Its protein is CASSSAYNEQFF.

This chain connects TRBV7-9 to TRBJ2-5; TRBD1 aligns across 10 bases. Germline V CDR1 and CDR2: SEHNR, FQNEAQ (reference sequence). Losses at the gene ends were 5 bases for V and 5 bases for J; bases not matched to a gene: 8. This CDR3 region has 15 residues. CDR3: CASSQFDRGQETQYF. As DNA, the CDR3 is TGTGCCAGCAGCCAGTTCGACAGGGGGCAGGAGACCCAGTACTTC. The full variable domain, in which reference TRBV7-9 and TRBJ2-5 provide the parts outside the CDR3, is DTGVSQNPRHKITKRGQNVTFRCDPISEHNRLYWYRQTLGQGPEFLTYFQNEAQLEKSRLLSDRFSAERPKGSFSTLEIQRTEQGDSAMYLCASSQFDRGQETQYFGPGTRLLVL.

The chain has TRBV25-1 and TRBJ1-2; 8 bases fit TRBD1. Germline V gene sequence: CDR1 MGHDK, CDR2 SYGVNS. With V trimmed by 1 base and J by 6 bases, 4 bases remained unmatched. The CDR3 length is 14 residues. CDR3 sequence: CASSESAGGDGYTF. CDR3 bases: TGTGCCAGCAGTGAATCGGCAGGGGGCGATGGCTACACCTTC.